These 25 T cell receptor beta chains were all obtained from the same sample, sequenced in a study of cytomegalovirus exposure and HLA in healthy donors. The PCR employed 60 Vbeta primers together with 13 Jbeta primers. Assay: immunoSEQ multiplex PCR; the TCRdb copy retains only in-frame clones and omits some. Here the sample spans roughly 100,000 clones, roughly 80% being singletons. The specimen sequenced was PBMCs. The receptor source for this set is a man aged 45-65 years in good health and CMV-seronegative.

This clone was seen a handful of times. V and J are TRBV19 and TRBJ2-3, with 9 bases that match TRBD1. Germline trimming cut 6 bases from V and 2 bases from J; bases unmatched to any gene: 6. Germline V gene data show CDR1 as LNHDA and CDR2 as SQIVND (reference sequence). This CDR3 has 15 amino acids. This CDR3 is CASRRTGAYTDTQYF. In nucleotides, the CDR3 is TGTGCCAGTAGGCGGACAGGGGCCTACACAGATACGCAGTATTTT.

The rearrangement joins TRBV5-6 to TRBJ2-3, with a weak D call TRBD1 (6 bases). V dropped 2 bases and J dropped 4 bases, with 14 bases sitting between them. The CDR3 spans 15 residues. Per germline, CDR1 SGHDT and CDR2 YYEEEE. In DNA, the CDR3 is TGTGCCAGCAGCTTATCAGGGGCGAGAGCAGATACGCAGTATTTT. Protein: CASSLSGARADTQYF.

There are a few counts of this clone. The V call is TRBV7-9, the J call TRBJ2-6; a possible D gene is TRBD1 (7 bases). The CDR3 consists of 19 residues. The germline V and J ends were trimmed by 6 bases and 8 bases, with 29 bases remaining between them. Per the germline V gene, CDR1 is SEHNR and CDR2 is FQNEAQ (reference sequence). CDR3 in DNA: TGTGCCAGCAGTTCTGACCCCGTAGGAGGGGGCGGGGTGACCAACGTCCTGACTTTC. Protein: CASSSDPVGGGGVTNVLTF. The variable domain in full, completed from reference TRBV7-9 and TRBJ2-6, reads DTGVSQNPRHKITKRGQNVTFRCDPISEHNRLYWYRQTLGQGPEFLTYFQNEAQLEKSRLLSDRFSAERPKGSFSTLEIQRTEQGDSAMYLCASSSDPVGGGGVTNVLTFGAGSRLTVL.

The chain employs TRBV9 and TRBJ1-1; D gene uncertain. Germline values: CDR1 SGDLS, CDR2 YYNGEE. Trimming removed 3 bases at V and 3 bases at J, with 15 bases between. The CDR3 runs 15 residues. The CDR3 protein is CASSAVTGIHTEAFF. The CDR3 DNA reads as TGTGCCAGCAGCGCGGTAACCGGGATTCACACTGAAGCTTTCTTT.

The CDR3 sequence is CASSFLAGGGETQYF. Written as DNA, the CDR3 is TGCGCCAGCAGCTTCCTAGCGGGGGGCGGGGAGACCCAGTACTTC. The chain links TRBV5-1 to TRBJ2-5, with 11 bases aligning to TRBD2. Germline V gives CDR1 SGHRS, CDR2 YFSETQ. The CDR3 runs 15 residues. V was pared by 2 bases and J by 5 bases, with 5 bases of the junction left unmatched.

In its sample, this clone was seen once. This rearrangement joins TRBV7-2 to TRBJ1-1; D gene unclear. The length of the CDR3 is 14 residues. Germline CDR1 reads SGHTA; CDR2 reads FQGNSA. Trimming left V 1 base short and J 6 bases short, with 12 bases between. CDR3 bases: TGTGCCAGCAGCTTAGGCGGGCGCGTCGCTGAAGCTTTCTTT. It yields the protein CASSLGGRVAEAFF.

Only a few counts were recorded for this clone. CDR3 bases: TGTGCCAGCAGTCCCGGGACAGGGGGTGTTACTCTTGAAAAACTGTTTTTT. Translated: CASSPGTGGVTLEKLFF. The rearrangement links TRBV5-5 to TRBJ1-4; 11 bases map to TRBD1. CDR3 length equals 17 residues. CDR1 is SGHKS and CDR2 is YYEKEE in the germline V gene (reference sequence). Germline trimming cut 5 bases from V and 7 bases from J; bases unmatched to any gene: 13.

This clone was seen a single time. The chain carries TRBV5-1 and TRBJ2-5; D ambiguous. Germline loops: CDR1 SGHRS, CDR2 YFSETQ. The CDR3 runs to 13 residues. V gave up 1 base and J gave up 4 bases, with 8 bases separating them. CDR3 amino acids: CASSLFIGETQYF. CDR3 in DNA: TGCGCCAGCAGCTTGTTTATCGGAGAGACCCAGTACTTC.

V is TRBV5-1 and J is TRBJ2-7, with 10 nucleotides matching TRBD1. The CDR3 has 14 residues. V lost 4 bases to trimming and J lost 5 bases; unmatched junction nucleotides: 6. Germline lookup yields CDR1 SGHRS and CDR2 YFSETQ. The CDR3 nucleotides are TGCGCCAGCAGCCTCCGGGACAGGGGCCACGAGCAGTACTTC. This sequence encodes CASSLRDRGHEQYF.

CDR3 DNA: TGTGCCAGCAGCCGAGCTCGGGACAGGGGCTTCGAGCAGTACTTC. As protein: CASSRARDRGFEQYF. The gene calls are TRBV7-2 and TRBJ2-7; TRBD1 agrees at 10 bases. V lost 5 bases and J lost 6; bases outside the gene matches: 10. The CDR3 runs to 15 residues. The V gene's germline CDR1 is SGHTA and CDR2 FQGNSA.

The chain is built from TRBV5-8 and TRBJ2-3; D is unclear. The CDR3 runs 17 residues. The germline V gene encodes CDR1 SGHTS and CDR2 YDEGEE. Trimming pared 0 bases from V and 0 bases from J, leaving 14 bases between. CDR3 nucleotides: TGTGCCAGCAGCTTGGGACTCTCTATCTTGAGCACAGATACGCAGTATTTT. Its protein is CASSLGLSILSTDTQYF.

This rearrangement joins TRBV5-5 to TRBJ2-3; 7 bases match TRBD2. The CDR3 consists of 14 residues. Germline trimming cut 3 bases from V and 6 bases from J; bases unmatched to any gene: 7. The germline CDR1 and CDR2 sequences are SGHKS and YYEKEE (reference sequence). In nucleotides, the CDR3 is TGTGCCAGCAGCTCCCCGACTAGCAGTGATACGCAGTATTTT. This encodes CASSSPTSSDTQYF.

The V and J genes are TRBV9 and TRBJ2-1; possible D gene TRBD2, 5 bases. The CDR3 sequence is 16 residues long. Trimming shortened V by 4 bases and J by 4 bases, and 18 bases separated the two germline ends. Germline V gene lookup returns CDR1 SGDLS and CDR2 YYNGEE. CDR3 loop: CASSTPLRGTYNEQFF. The CDR3, as DNA: TGTGCCAGCAGCACACCCCTCCGGGGTACATACAATGAGCAGTTCTTC.

The chain's CDR3 is CASSVGTGHYEQYV. The CDR3 nucleotides read TGTGCCAGCAGTGTGGGGACAGGGCACTACGAGCAGTACGTC. The genes are TRBV6-1 and TRBJ2-7, with 9 bases fitting TRBD1. CDR3 length: 14 amino acids. Trimming took 4 bases from V and 3 from J; bases not matched to a gene: 4. Looked up from germline, CDR1 is MNHNS and CDR2 is SASEGT.

J is TRBJ2-1 and V is TRBV5-6; 8 nucleotides align to TRBD2. The length of the CDR3 is 16 residues. Losses at the gene ends were 4 bases for V and 5 bases for J; bases not matched to a gene: 11. Germline V CDR1 and CDR2: SGHDT, YYEEEE. The CDR3 sequence is CASSPRLSGGNNEQFF. CDR3 bases: TGTGCCAGCAGCCCCCGACTAAGCGGGGGAAACAATGAGCAGTTCTTC. Variable domain in full (rest from reference TRBV5-6 and TRBJ2-1): DAGVTQSPTHLIKTRGQQVTLRCSPKSGHDTVSWYQQALGQGPQFIFQYYEEEERQRGNFPDRFSGHQFPNYSSELNVNALLLGDSALYLCASSPRLSGGNNEQFFGPGTRLTVL.

The V call is TRBV5-4, the J call TRBJ2-1; TRBD1 agrees at 9 bases. The CDR3 length is 15 residues. Trimming took 5 bases from V and 0 from J; bases not matched to a gene: 3. Looked up from germline, CDR1 is SGHNT and CDR2 is YYREEE (reference sequence). The DNA of the CDR3 is TGTGCCAGCAGATCGGACAGGGGCTCCTACAATGAGCAGTTCTTC. Translation: CASRSDRGSYNEQFF.

Only a few counts were recorded for this clone. The chain uses TRBV2 and TRBJ1-5, with 8 bases that match TRBD1. CDR3 length: 14 residues. Germline V gene data show CDR1 as SNHLY and CDR2 as FYNNEI. The V gene end was trimmed by 11 bases and the J gene end by 4 bases; junction bases not matched to a gene: 10. The CDR3 nucleotides are TGTGCCTCGCAATTGGGACAGGATAATCAGCCCCAGCATTTT. This encodes CASQLGQDNQPQHF.

The chain combines TRBV5-1 with TRBJ2-3, with 13 bases lining up with TRBD2. Germline lookup yields CDR1 SGHRS and CDR2 YFSETQ. The CDR3 is 16 amino acids. V gave up 3 bases and J gave up 6 bases; unmatched junction bases: 7. The CDR3 is CASSSRTSGGADTQYF. Written as DNA, the CDR3 is TGCGCCAGCAGCTCGAGGACTAGCGGGGGTGCGGATACGCAGTATTTT.

This clone is a singleton in its sample. V and J are TRBV27 and TRBJ2-1, with 8 bases lining up with TRBD2. The CDR3 is made up of 13 amino acids. The germline V gene has CDR1 MNHEY and CDR2 SMNVEV (reference sequence). With 2 bases clipped from V and 9 bases from J, the junction kept 3 bases outside the gene matches. The CDR3 here is CASSLRAGGEQFF. DNA of the CDR3: TGTGCCAGCAGTTTACGGGCGGGGGGTGAGCAGTTCTTC.

The chain links TRBV7-9 to TRBJ2-5; TRBD2 agrees at 8 bases. The V and J ends lost 5 bases and 4 bases, in that order; junction bases with no gene match: 9. The CDR3 consists of 15 residues. Germline V CDR1 and CDR2: SEHNR, FQNEAQ (reference sequence). CDR3: CASSQSGGPGETQYF. CDR3 DNA sequence: TGTGCCAGCAGCCAAAGCGGGGGCCCGGGAGAGACCCAGTACTTC.

The chain has TRBV19 and TRBJ1-2; TRBD1 matches at 7 bases. This CDR3 spans 13 amino acids. J was trimmed by 2 bases and V by 3 bases; bases with no gene match: 0. Germline V gene lookup returns CDR1 LNHDA and CDR2 SQIVND (reference sequence). CDR3 DNA: TGTGCCAGTAGTATGGACAGGAACTATGGCTACACCTTC. Residues: CASSMDRNYGYTF. Variable domain in full (rest from reference TRBV19 and TRBJ1-2): DGGITQSPKYLFRKEGQNVTLSCEQNLNHDAMYWYRQDPGQGLRLIYYSQIVNDFQKGDIAEGYSVSREKKESFPLTVTSAQKNPTAFYLCASSMDRNYGYTFGSGTRLTVV.

The rearrangement links TRBV4-1 to TRBJ1-5; D is perhaps TRBD1 (5 bases). The CDR3 is 17 residues long. Germline-derived CDR1 and CDR2 are MGHRA and YSYEKL. V was cut by 4 bases and J by 5 bases, with 21 bases left in between. The CDR3 DNA reads TGCGCCAGCAGCCCCCTAGGCGGGGCGTATATCGATCAGCCCCAGCATTTT. Protein product: CASSPLGGAYIDQPQHF.

This clone was found a few times. V is TRBV5-1 and J is TRBJ1-6; unclear D gene. CDR3 size: 14 residues. Trimming took 0 bases from V and 7 from J, leaving 8 bases between them. The germline CDR1 and CDR2 sequences are SGHRS and YFSETQ. The CDR3 DNA is TGCGCCAGCAGCTTGGTAGGAGAGAATTCACCCCTCCACTTT. Encoded protein: CASSLVGENSPLHF.

This chain links TRBV27 with TRBJ2-5, with 14 positions matching TRBD2. The CDR3 loop spans 17 amino acids. CDR1 MNHEY and CDR2 SMNVEV come from the germline V gene (reference sequence). Trimming removed 3 bases from V and 4 bases from J; junction bases left unmatched: 7. CDR3 sequence: CASSFNGLAGGAETQYF. The CDR3 DNA sequence: TGTGCCAGCAGTTTTAACGGACTAGCGGGGGGTGCAGAGACCCAGTACTTC.

This clone showed up just a few times. The J gene is TRBJ2-6, the V gene TRBV11-3; tentative D call: TRBD1 (5 bases). CDR1 SGHNT and CDR2 YENEEA come from the germline V gene. The V gene lost 1 base and the J gene lost 2 bases, with 6 bases spanning the gap. The CDR3 is 15 amino acids. The CDR3 protein is CASSLGGTGANVLTF. In nucleotides, the CDR3 is TGTGCCAGCAGCTTAGGGGGCACTGGGGCCAACGTCCTGACTTTC.